These 23 T cell receptor beta chains share one sample of origin, sequenced in a study of OX40 agonist ivuxolimab in advanced cancers. Repertoires were generated with immunoSEQ multiplex PCR, while TCRdb's copy carries only in-frame clones and drops some. The sample carries fewer than 70,000 clones, roughly 90% recorded once. This sample comprised CD4+ or CD8+ T cells sorted from blood, obtained in a trial of the OX40 agonist ivuxolimab. The receptor set was obtained from an adult with an advanced solid tumor such as melanoma, head and neck, liver or kidney cancer.

This chain joins TRBV19 and TRBJ2-1; 11 bases fit TRBD2. Trimming at V came to 5 bases and at J to 3 bases, leaving 3 bases not matched to a gene. The CDR3 runs 15 residues. CDR1 is LNHDA and CDR2 is SQIVND in the germline V gene (reference sequence). In nucleotides, the CDR3 is TGTGCCAGTAGTTCCGGGACTAGCGGCTACAATGAGCAGTTCTTC. Protein: CASSSGTSGYNEQFF.

For this clone: The junction departs from germline at one end; a sequencing error may be responsible. This rearrangement joins TRBV6-6 to TRBJ2-7, with D possibly called TRBD1 or TRBD2 (5 bases each). The CDR3 is 14 residues long. Germline V gene data show CDR1 as MNHNY and CDR2 as SVGAGI (reference sequence). The CDR3 bases are TGTGCCAGCAGGCCAACCGGGACCCCAAATTTAGGTAACTTC. Translated: CASRPTGTPNLGNF.

This rearrangement joins TRBV18 to TRBJ2-5; 8 bases fit TRBD2. This CDR3 has 14 residues. The J segment lost 2 bases and the V segment lost 8 bases, leaving 7 bases of the junction unmatched. Germline V gene sequence: CDR1 KGHSH, CDR2 LQKENI. CDR3 DNA: TGTGCCAGCACACGGGGGGGGCCTCAAGAGACCCAGTACTTC. It yields the protein CASTRGGPQETQYF.

This clone has a handful of counts. J is TRBJ1-6 and V is TRBV6-5; TRBD1 agrees at 7 bases. The V segment lost 6 bases and the J segment 10 bases; nucleotides outside the gene matches: 9. The CDR3 is 14 residues long. The germline V gene has CDR1 MNHEY and CDR2 SVGAGI. The CDR3 is CASSRQGKGSPLHF. CDR3 bases: TGTGCCAGCAGCAGACAGGGAAAGGGATCACCCCTCCACTTT.

This chain joins TRBV2 and TRBJ2-7, with D possibly matching TRBD2 (5 bases). Germline lookup yields CDR1 SNHLY and CDR2 FYNNEI. The CDR3 runs 13 residues. V lost 7 bases and J 3 bases, leaving 13 bases between the germline ends. CDR3 loop: CASTRNEGYEQYF. In nucleotides, the CDR3 is TGTGCCAGCACTAGAAACGAGGGCTACGAGCAGTACTTC. Complete variable domain (other parts from reference TRBV2 and TRBJ2-7): EPEVTQTPSHQVTQMGQEVILRCVPISNHLYFYWYRQILGQKVEFLVSFYNNEISEKSEIFDDQFSVERPDGSNFTLKIRSTKLEDSAMYFCASTRNEGYEQYFGPGTRLTVT.

The rearrangement joins TRBV19 to TRBJ2-7, with TRBD1 matching over 9 bases. J lost 4 bases, V lost 7 bases, and 11 bases had no gene match. This CDR3 has 15 residues. Per germline, CDR1 LNHDA and CDR2 SQIVND (reference sequence). The CDR3 DNA reads as TGTGCCAGTAAGGTAACAGGGGGCGAAGTTTACGAGCAGTACTTC. Protein sequence: CASKVTGGEVYEQYF.

This sequence joins TRBV7-8 and TRBJ2-1; D unclear. With 2 bases removed from V and 4 bases from J, the gap between germline ends came to 15 bases. CDR1 is SGHVS and CDR2 is FQNEAQ in the germline V gene. The CDR3 spans 16 residues. The CDR3 loop is CASSLHGLAGYNEQFF. In nucleotides, the CDR3 is TGTGCCAGCAGCTTACATGGGTTAGCCGGGTACAATGAGCAGTTCTTC.

Written as DNA, the CDR3 is TGTGCCAGCATACGGCCCGTTGGAAAGGGGAACACTGAAGCTTTCTTT. It encodes CASIRPVGKGNTEAFF. V usage is TRBV18 and J usage is TRBJ1-1; unclear D gene. Germline assignment: CDR1 KGHSH and CDR2 LQKENI. V was shortened by 8 bases and J by 1 base, with 20 bases between the two germline ends. The CDR3 covers 16 residues.

The chain links TRBV6-6 to TRBJ1-2; D ambiguous. This CDR3 region has 16 residues. CDR1 and CDR2 (germline): MNHNY, SVGAGI (reference sequence). V was shortened by 0 bases and J by 0 bases, with 11 bases between the two germline ends. CDR3 DNA sequence: TGTGCCAGCAGTTACTCAGCTGGCAGCGCTAACTATGGCTACACCTTC. This sequence encodes CASSYSAGSANYGYTF.

The CDR3: CASSLMREFSDTQYF. CDR3 sequence (DNA): TGTGCCAGCAGTTTAATGCGGGAGTTCTCAGATACGCAGTATTTT. The J gene is TRBJ2-3, the V gene TRBV28, with TRBD2 matching over 7 bases. The CDR3 totals 15 residues. Unmatched junction bases numbered 6, after V lost 2 bases and J lost 4 bases. The germline V gene encodes CDR1 MDHEN and CDR2 SYDVKM.

J is TRBJ2-1 and V is TRBV5-1, with TRBD2 matching over 11 bases. This CDR3 contains 16 residues. Trimming removed 5 bases from V and 1 base from J; junction bases left unmatched: 5. CDR1 is SGHRS and CDR2 is YFSETQ in the germline V gene. CDR3 in DNA: TGCGCCAGCAGATCCACTAGCGGGGGTTCCTACAATGAGCAGTTCTTC. Amino acid sequence: CASRSTSGGSYNEQFF.

This clone has only a few counts. The chain is built from TRBV6-1 and TRBJ2-7, with TRBD2 matching over 12 bases. This CDR3 is built from 14 residues. The germline gives CDR1 MNHNS, CDR2 SASEGT. Trimming took 4 bases from V and 6 from J; bases not matched to a gene: 4. In DNA form, the CDR3 reads TGTGCCAGCAGTGGACTAGCGGGAGCAAGCGAGCAGTACTTC. It translates to CASSGLAGASEQYF.

The chain combines TRBV2 with TRBJ1-2; D not resolved. CDR3 length equals 15 residues. V dropped 8 bases and J dropped 8 bases, with 24 bases sitting between them. CDR1 and CDR2 (germline): SNHLY, FYNNEI. In DNA form, the CDR3 reads TGTGCCAGCTCCCACCGGGCACAGTCGTCTTTGGGCTACACCTTC. This encodes CASSHRAQSSLGYTF.

The chain combines TRBV7-6 with TRBJ2-7, with unresolved D. The CDR3 contains 13 residues. Germline assignment: CDR1 SGHVS and CDR2 FNYEAQ. V lost 2 bases and J 4 bases, leaving 9 bases between the germline ends. CDR3 sequence reads: CASSLPGPYEQYF. For the CDR3, the DNA is TGTGCCAGCAGCTTACCTGGGCCTTACGAGCAGTACTTC.

The V gene is TRBV7-9, the J gene TRBJ2-5, with 8 bases that match TRBD1. The CDR3 contains 14 residues. Germline values: CDR1 SEHNR, CDR2 FQNEAQ (reference sequence). J was trimmed by 2 bases and V by 5 bases; bases with no gene match: 4. The CDR3 loop is CASSTGQGQETQYF. CDR3 DNA sequence: TGTGCCAGCAGCACAGGACAGGGTCAAGAGACCCAGTACTTC. The full variable domain, completed using reference TRBV7-9 and TRBJ2-5, is DTGVSQNPRHKITKRGQNVTFRCDPISEHNRLYWYRQTLGQGPEFLTYFQNEAQLEKSRLLSDRFSAERPKGSFSTLEIQRTEQGDSAMYLCASSTGQGQETQYFGPGTRLLVL.

The J gene is TRBJ1-2, the V gene TRBV13; 10 bases are a match to TRBD1. The CDR3 covers 15 residues. Germline CDR1 reads PRHDT; CDR2 reads FYEKMQ (reference sequence). The trim removed 5 bases at V and 4 bases at J, leaving 7 bases unmatched. CDR3 bases: TGTGCCAGCAGCCCCCGGGACAGGGGCGGCTATGGCTACACCTTC. Protein: CASSPRDRGGYGYTF. Variable domain in full (rest from reference TRBV13 and TRBJ1-2): AAGVIQSPRHLIKEKRETATLKCYPIPRHDTVYWYQQGPGQDPQFLISFYEKMQSDKGSIPDRFSAQQFSDYHSELNMSSLELGDSALYFCASSPRDRGGYGYTFGSGTRLTVV.

The rearrangement joins TRBV18 to TRBJ2-5; D is ambiguous. Trimming pared 1 base from V and 4 bases from J, leaving 7 bases between. The CDR3 runs to 13 residues. Germline loops: CDR1 KGHSH, CDR2 LQKENI. This chain's CDR3 is CASSPRRSETQYF. For the CDR3, the DNA is TGTGCCAGCTCACCACGAAGGTCAGAGACCCAGTACTTC. Combining the CDR3 with reference TRBV18 and TRBJ2-5 gives the whole variable domain NAGVMQNPRHLVRRRGQEARLRCSPMKGHSHVYWYRQLPEEGLKFMVYLQKENIIDESGMPKERFSAEFPKEGPSILRIQQVVRGDSAAYFCASSPRRSETQYFGPGTRLLVL.

This chain uses TRBV19 with TRBJ2-2; no firm D call. The germline CDR1 and CDR2 sequences are LNHDA and SQIVND (reference sequence). With 8 bases removed from V and 2 bases from J, the gap between germline ends came to 18 bases. The CDR3 totals 16 residues. CDR3 nucleotides: TGTGCCAGTCTCCCCCTCGGAAAATCAAACACCGGGGAGCTGTTTTTT. Amino acids: CASLPLGKSNTGELFF. Full variable domain (rest looked up from reference TRBV19 and TRBJ2-2): DGGITQSPKYLFRKEGQNVTLSCEQNLNHDAMYWYRQDPGQGLRLIYYSQIVNDFQKGDIAEGYSVSREKKESFPLTVTSAQKNPTAFYLCASLPLGKSNTGELFFGEGSRLTVL.

The rearrangement links TRBV30 to TRBJ1-5; D not resolved. The CDR3 contains 13 residues. V was shortened by 3 bases and J by 0 bases, with 6 bases between the two germline ends. Germline V gene lookup returns CDR1 GTSNPN and CDR2 SVGIG (reference sequence). The CDR3 here is CAWSASSNQPQHF. CDR3 bases: TGTGCCTGGAGCGCGAGTAGCAATCAGCCCCAGCATTTT.

V gene TRBV20-1 combines with J gene TRBJ2-5, with no clear D. Trimming stripped 3 bases from V and 3 bases from J, with 5 bases between. This CDR3 has 11 residues. Germline V lookup: CDR1 DFQATT, CDR2 SNEGSKA (reference sequence). CDR3 in amino acids: CSASKEETQYF. In DNA form, the CDR3 reads TGCAGTGCTAGTAAAGAAGAGACCCAGTACTTC.

The CDR3 region has the DNA TGTGCCAGTACCGATAAAGGTCAACAAGAGACCCAGTACTTC. Amino acids: CASTDKGQQETQYF. The chain combines TRBV19 with TRBJ2-5; D gene ambiguous. Germline V gene lookup returns CDR1 LNHDA and CDR2 SQIVND (reference sequence). Trimming left V 7 bases short and J 2 bases short, with 14 bases between. This CDR3 contains 14 residues.

The rearrangement joins TRBV18 to TRBJ2-2; TRBD2 aligns across 8 bases. The CDR3 totals 17 residues. V dropped 3 bases and J dropped 4; count of bases not matched to a gene: 10. Looked up from germline, CDR1 is KGHSH and CDR2 is LQKENI. The CDR3 protein is CASSPTVGGAFTGELFF. DNA of the CDR3: TGTGCCAGCTCACCTACCGTCGGGGGGGCCTTCACCGGGGAGCTGTTTTTT.

The chain uses TRBV19 and TRBJ1-1, with TRBD1 matching over 9 bases. The CDR3 covers 13 residues. Per germline, CDR1 LNHDA and CDR2 SQIVND (reference sequence). Trimming at V came to 6 bases and at J to 5 bases, leaving 4 bases not matched to a gene. The CDR3 sequence is CASRVDRGTEAFF. The CDR3 DNA follows: TGTGCCAGTAGGGTGGACAGGGGAACTGAAGCTTTCTTT.